The clone carrying this T cell receptor beta chain has a count of ten or more. This CDR3 has 16 residues. Germline V gives CDR1 SGHDN, CDR2 FVKESK. V was pared by 1 base and J by 4 bases, with 15 bases between. TCRdb analysed the 5' RACE reads with MiXCR anew, one entry per CDR3 protein. This table holds about 220,000 distinct CDR3 sequences, 3% to 4% found once. The record originates from a study of T cells after yellow fever vaccination. The sample here was CD4+ T cells sorted from PBMCs, taken 10 days after the yellow fever booster vaccination. The rearrangement uses TRBV14 and TRBJ2-3; a possible D gene is TRBD2 (5 bases). The source of this sequence is a man aged 18 to 29 who received the YFV17D yellow fever vaccine. The CDR3 bases are TGTGCCAGCAGCCAAGGAGGGCGTGGCCTGGCAGATACGCAGTATTTT. This sequence encodes CASSQGGRGLADTQYF.